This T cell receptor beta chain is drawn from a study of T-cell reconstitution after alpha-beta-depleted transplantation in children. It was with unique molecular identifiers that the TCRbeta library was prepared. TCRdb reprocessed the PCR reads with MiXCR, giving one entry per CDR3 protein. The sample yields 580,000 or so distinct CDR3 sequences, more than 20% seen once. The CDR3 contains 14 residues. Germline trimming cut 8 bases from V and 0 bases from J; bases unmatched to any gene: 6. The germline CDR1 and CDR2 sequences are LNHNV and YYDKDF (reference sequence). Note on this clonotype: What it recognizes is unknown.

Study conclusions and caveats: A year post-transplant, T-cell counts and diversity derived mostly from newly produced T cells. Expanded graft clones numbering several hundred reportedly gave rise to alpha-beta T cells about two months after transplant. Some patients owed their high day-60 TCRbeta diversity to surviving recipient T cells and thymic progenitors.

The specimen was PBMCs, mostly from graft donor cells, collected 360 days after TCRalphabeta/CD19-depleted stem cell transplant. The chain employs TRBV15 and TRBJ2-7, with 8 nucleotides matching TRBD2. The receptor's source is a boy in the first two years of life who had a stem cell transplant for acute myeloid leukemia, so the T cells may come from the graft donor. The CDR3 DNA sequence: TGTGCCACCGGGGCCGGGACTAGCTCCTACGAGCAGTACTTC. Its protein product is CATGAGTSSYEQYF.